What follows are 15 T cell receptor beta chains derived from one specimen sequenced in a study of T-cell memory formation after mild COVID-19. MiXCR, applied by TCRdb to the 5' RACE reads, yields one record per CDR3 protein. Of about 210,000 distinct CDR3 sequences listed, roughly a tenth are singletons. Sequencing was done on a sample of PBMCs or a T cell subset sorted from them (not recorded which). The receptors stem from a young man who had mild COVID-19 (a few samples of this study predate the infection). Cell type and time point are not known.

This clonotype turned up a few times. The V and J genes are TRBV9 and TRBJ1-3; the D gene is possibly TRBD1 (6 bases). The V gene's germline CDR1 is SGDLS and CDR2 YYNGEE. V gave up 2 bases and J gave up 2 bases, with 14 bases separating them. The CDR3 runs 16 residues. CDR3: CASSVGQLQAGNTIYF. CDR3 bases: TGTGCCAGCAGCGTCGGACAGCTCCAAGCTGGAAACACCATATATTTT.

This clonotype came up many times. The chain couples TRBV20-1 to TRBJ1-1; D gene uncertain. In germline, CDR1 is DFQATT, CDR2 SNEGSKA (reference sequence). V shed 2 bases and J shed 0 bases, with 7 bases lying between them. The CDR3 is made up of 13 amino acids. CDR3 DNA: TGCAGTGCTAGACGGCAGCTGAACACTGAAGCTTTCTTT. Translated, it gives CSARRQLNTEAFF.

The V call is TRBV10-3, the J call TRBJ1-1; no firm D call. The CDR3 runs to 14 residues. V was shortened by 2 bases and J by 2 bases, with 9 bases between the two germline ends. Germline lookup yields CDR1 ENHRY and CDR2 SYGVKD. The DNA for the CDR3 is TGTGCCATCAGTGAGCTGTACGCTAACACTGAAGCTTTCTTT. Protein product: CAISELYANTEAFF.

The DNA of the CDR3 is TGTGCCAGCAGTTTGCCCCCCATGGGGGAGACCCAGTACTTC. Its translation: CASSLPPMGETQYF. The chain employs TRBV12-3 or TRBV12-4 and TRBJ2-5, with no clear D. The CDR3 spans 14 residues. V was cut by 3 bases and J by 5 bases, with 13 bases left in between.

This clonotype has just a few counts. This chain uses TRBV3-1 with TRBJ2-1, with D uncertain. The CDR3 extends over 10 amino acids. Germline CDR1 and CDR2: LGHDT and YNNKEL (reference sequence). Trimming removed 0 bases at V and 16 bases at J, with 7 bases between. This CDR3 is CASSQEILFF. CDR3 DNA sequence: TGTGCCAGCAGCCAAGAAATTTTATTCTTC.

This chain connects TRBV9 to TRBJ2-5, with a possible D match to TRBD1 (7 bases). With 0 bases removed from V and 4 bases from J, the gap between germline ends came to 13 bases. This CDR3 has 15 amino acids. CDR1 SGDLS and CDR2 YYNGEE come from the germline V gene. The CDR3 loop reads CASSVGAGGTETQYF. In nucleotides, the CDR3 is TGTGCCAGCAGCGTAGGGGCAGGGGGGACAGAGACCCAGTACTTC.

There are many counts of this clonotype. The CDR3 region is CASSLGQRPSRGYTF. CDR3 DNA sequence: TGCGCCAGCAGCTTGGGACAGCGGCCGAGTCGTGGCTACACCTTC. The chain combines TRBV5-1 with TRBJ1-2; D is possibly TRBD1 (5 bases). The germline V gene has CDR1 SGHRS and CDR2 YFSETQ. The V and J ends lost 0 bases and 7 bases respectively, with 16 bases between them. The CDR3 totals 15 residues.

CDR3 coding DNA: TGTGCCATCACCCCCCAGAAACAAGAGACCCAGTACTTC. Protein: CAITPQKQETQYF. The chain joins TRBV10-3 to TRBJ2-5, with unresolved D. The V gene lost 7 bases and the J gene lost 2 bases, with 11 bases spanning the gap. CDR3 length: 13 residues. Germline-derived CDR1 and CDR2 are ENHRY and SYGVKD.

There are a few counts of this clonotype. The genes are TRBV7-2 and TRBJ2-7; TRBD1 matches 7 bases. The length of the CDR3 is 15 residues. Germline V gene lookup returns CDR1 SGHTA and CDR2 FQGNSA. J lost 0 bases, V lost 5 bases, and 7 bases had no gene match. The CDR3 spells CASSPSTGASYEQYF. CDR3 bases: TGTGCCAGCAGCCCTTCTACAGGGGCCTCCTACGAGCAGTACTTC.

This clonotype was seen more than once but under ten times. The chain uses TRBV4-2 and TRBJ2-2; D gene unclear. The germline V and J ends were trimmed by 0 bases and 1 base, with 9 bases remaining between them. This CDR3 is 16 amino acids long. Per the germline V gene, CDR1 is LGHNA and CDR2 is YNFKEQ. The CDR3 region has the DNA TGTGCCAGCAGCCAAGAGACCGGTTGGAACACCGGGGAGCTGTTTTTT. Translating it yields CASSQETGWNTGELFF.

Only a few counts were recorded for this clonotype. This sequence joins TRBV5-1 and TRBJ2-5, with a possible D match to TRBD2 (5 bases). The CDR3 loop spans 15 amino acids. In germline, CDR1 is SGHRS, CDR2 YFSETQ. V gave up 0 bases and J gave up 3 bases, with 12 bases separating them. The CDR3 sequence: CASSLAGSTEETQYF. The CDR3 DNA reads as TGCGCCAGCAGCTTGGCGGGGAGTACTGAAGAGACCCAGTACTTC.

The chain employs TRBV5-1 and TRBJ2-6; maybe TRBD1 (5 bases). Trimming cost V 4 bases and J 4 bases, with 12 bases left between them. CDR1 is SGHRS and CDR2 is YFSETQ in the germline V gene. The CDR3 loop spans 15 amino acids. In DNA form, the CDR3 reads TGCGCCAGCAGCGTCAGGGAATCAGGGGCCAACGTCCTGACTTTC. It translates to CASSVRESGANVLTF.

This clonotype has a handful of counts. The V gene is TRBV28, the J gene TRBJ2-1, with D maybe TRBD1 (5 bases). This CDR3 has 17 residues. V was clipped by 2 bases and J by 2 bases, with 16 bases between them. The germline V gene encodes CDR1 MDHEN and CDR2 SYDVKM. The CDR3 reads CASSLAQGRAPYNEQFF. CDR3 DNA: TGTGCCAGCAGTTTAGCCCAGGGCAGGGCCCCCTACAATGAGCAGTTCTTC.

The rearrangement links TRBV20-1 to TRBJ2-7; the D is unclear. Germline-derived CDR1 and CDR2 are DFQATT and SNEGSKA (reference sequence). There are 11 residues in the CDR3. The V end was cut by 3 bases, the J end by 4 bases, with 7 bases between. In DNA, the CDR3 is TGCAGTGCTAGGACGGAGTACGAGCAGTACGTC. Encoded protein: CSARTEYEQYV.

This clonotype has only a few counts. The chain joins TRBV5-1 to TRBJ2-2; the match to TRBD1 covers 7 bases. This CDR3 is 13 amino acids long. With 3 bases clipped from V and 6 bases from J, the junction kept 2 bases outside the gene matches. Germline V gene data show CDR1 as SGHRS and CDR2 as YFSETQ. This CDR3 is CASSYGQAGELFF. CDR3 nucleotides: TGCGCCAGCAGCTACGGACAGGCCGGGGAGCTGTTTTTT. Using reference TRBV5-1 and TRBJ2-2 for the parts outside the CDR3, the full variable domain is KAGVTQTPRYLIKTRGQQVTLSCSPISGHRSVSWYQQTPGQGLQFLFEYFSETQRNKGNFPGRFSGRQFSNSRSEMNVSTLELGDSALYLCASSYGQAGELFFGEGSRLTVL.